The 17 T cell receptor beta chains reported below all come from one sample, sequenced in a study of shared clonotypes between healthy human individuals. Clones were sequenced by immunoSEQ multiplex PCR, and TCRdb holds only the in-frame ones, with some missing. The table has about 2,500,000 clones, over 85% seen once. Specimen: naive CD4+ T cells sorted from blood. Subset meaning: CD45RA+ positively selected. All receptors come from a man younger than 35 in good health.

With regard to this clone: The same CDR3 arises from other DNA sequences in this sample as well. The J gene is TRBJ2-1, the V gene TRBV4-3, with TRBD2 matching over 7 bases. Germline values: CDR1 LGHNA, CDR2 YSLEER. The CDR3 totals 16 residues. Germline trimming cut 1 base from V and 0 bases from J; bases unmatched to any gene: 3. CDR3 amino acids: CASSQASGSSYNEQFF. CDR3 DNA sequence: TGCGCCAGCAGCCAAGCTAGCGGTAGCTCCTACAATGAGCAGTTCTTC.

This clone has more than one count but fewer than ten. This chain joins TRBV11-3 and TRBJ2-7, with D unclear. This CDR3 is built from 12 residues. With 1 base removed from V and 7 bases from J, the gap between germline ends came to 8 bases. Germline values: CDR1 SGHNT, CDR2 YENEEA. CDR3 residues: CASSLGPLEQYF. The DNA for the CDR3 is TGTGCCAGCAGCTTAGGACCTCTAGAGCAGTACTTC.

CDR3 protein: CATQKGINYEQYF. The DNA for the CDR3 is TGTGCCACCCAAAAGGGGATAAACTACGAGCAGTACTTC. The chain uses TRBV6-1 and TRBJ2-7; TRBD1 is a possible D gene (5 bases). The V gene's germline CDR1 is MNHNS and CDR2 SASEGT. This CDR3 region has 13 residues. Trimming removed 10 bases at V and 3 bases at J, with 16 bases between.

This sequence joins TRBV25-1 and TRBJ1-1; TRBD1 matches at 10 bases. The CDR3 covers 14 residues. Trimming at V came to 6 bases and at J to 4 bases, leaving 5 bases not matched to a gene. CDR1 MGHDK and CDR2 SYGVNS come from the germline V gene. CDR3 in DNA: TGTGCCAGCAGGACAGGGGGCCGTATCACTGAAGCTTTCTTT. Amino acids: CASRTGGRITEAFF.

J is TRBJ2-7 and V is TRBV7-2, with 7 bases that match TRBD1. Unmatched junction bases numbered 7, after V lost 6 bases and J lost 2 bases. This CDR3 spans 14 amino acids. Germline CDR1 SGHTA, CDR2 FQGNSA. CDR3 nucleotide sequence: TGTGCCAGCAGTCCTTACGGACAGGCCTACGAGCAGTACTTC. It is translated as CASSPYGQAYEQYF.

This clone was detected only once. The rearrangement links TRBV7-6 to TRBJ2-2, with D perhaps matching TRBD2 (7 bases). Looked up from germline, CDR1 is SGHVS and CDR2 is FNYEAQ. Trimming removed 7 bases from V and 5 bases from J, with 17 bases in between. This CDR3 is built from 15 residues. CDR3 in amino acids: CASTIGGLGTGELFF. In DNA, the CDR3 is TGTGCCAGCACAATCGGGGGGCTAGGGACCGGGGAGCTGTTTTTT.

This clone was counted only a few times. The gene calls are TRBV7-9 and TRBJ1-2; unclear D gene. CDR1 and CDR2 (germline): SEHNR, FQNEAQ (reference sequence). Trimming pared 1 base from V and 2 bases from J, leaving 11 bases between. CDR3 length: 15 amino acids. The CDR3 DNA sequence: TGTGCCAGCAGCTTAGGTCGGGGAGGGAACTATGGCTACACCTTC. As protein: CASSLGRGGNYGYTF. Drawing the rest from reference TRBV7-9 and TRBJ1-2, the complete variable domain is DTGVSQNPRHKITKRGQNVTFRCDPISEHNRLYWYRQTLGQGPEFLTYFQNEAQLEKSRLLSDRFSAERPKGSFSTLEIQRTEQGDSAMYLCASSLGRGGNYGYTFGSGTRLTVV.

This chain joins TRBV30 and TRBJ1-6; D might be TRBD1 (5 bases). CDR1 is GTSNPN, CDR2 SVGIG, per germline (reference sequence). Trimming took 3 bases from V and 10 from J, leaving 16 bases between them. The CDR3 consists of 14 residues. CDR3 nucleotide sequence: TGTGCCTGGAGGCATCAGGGAGAAAGGTCACCCCTCCACTTT. Its translation: CAWRHQGERSPLHF.

This clone was found a few times. Other DNA sequences in this sample translate to the same CDR3. The rearrangement links TRBV5-1 to TRBJ1-5; no firm D call. V shed 4 bases and J shed 2 bases, with 7 bases lying between them. The CDR3 consists of 13 residues. Germline loops: CDR1 SGHRS, CDR2 YFSETQ. For the CDR3, the DNA is TGCGCCAGCAGCCCCGACGGCAATCAGCCCCAGCATTTT. Its translation is CASSPDGNQPQHF.

This sequence joins TRBV19 and TRBJ1-5; perhaps TRBD1 as D (5 bases). This CDR3 has 15 residues. The germline V gene has CDR1 LNHDA and CDR2 SQIVND (reference sequence). Trimming shortened V by 10 bases and J by 2 bases, and 18 bases separated the two germline ends. The CDR3 sequence is CATNPPRGGNQPQHF. CDR3 DNA sequence: TGTGCCACTAACCCCCCTAGGGGTGGCAATCAGCCCCAGCATTTT.

The V gene is TRBV7-2, the J gene TRBJ1-4, with D unclear. This CDR3 contains 14 residues. The germline gives CDR1 SGHTA, CDR2 FQGNSA. Trimming took off 5 bases at V and 8 bases at J, with 15 bases between the two ends. The chain's CDR3 is CASSHQGSEEKLFF. The CDR3 DNA sequence: TGTGCCAGCAGCCACCAAGGGTCAGAGGAAAAACTGTTTTTT.

The chain links TRBV28 to TRBJ2-1; the D gene is possibly TRBD1 (5 bases). This CDR3 comprises 15 residues. V dropped 4 bases and J dropped 5 bases, with 15 bases sitting between them. The germline V gene has CDR1 MDHEN and CDR2 SYDVKM. The CDR3 sequence: CASSSALAGNNEQFF. The CDR3 nucleotides are TGTGCCAGCAGTTCCGCTTTGGCAGGGAACAATGAGCAGTTCTTC.

The CDR3 DNA is TGTGCCAGCAGTCTCCAACCCGGACAGGGAACTAACTATGGCTACACCTTC. It translates to CASSLQPGQGTNYGYTF. This chain links TRBV28 with TRBJ1-2, with 8 bases fitting TRBD1. The CDR3 contains 17 residues. Germline V lookup: CDR1 MDHEN, CDR2 SYDVKM. With 5 bases clipped from V and 0 bases from J, the junction kept 11 bases outside the gene matches.

In this sample, this clone turned up once. V is TRBV4-3 and J is TRBJ2-2; TRBD2 matches 7 bases. The V and J ends lost 1 base and 1 base, in that order; junction bases with no gene match: 3. The CDR3 has 16 amino acids. Germline CDR1 LGHNA, CDR2 YSLEER. This CDR3 is CASSQGEGLNTGELFF. CDR3 bases: TGCGCCAGCAGCCAAGGGGAGGGCCTGAACACCGGGGAGCTGTTTTTT.

CDR3 in DNA: TGTGCCAGCAGTTTTAGCGGGGGGGCCGGCAATGAGCAGTTCTTC. Translation: CASSFSGGAGNEQFF. V usage is TRBV27 and J usage is TRBJ2-1; 11 nucleotides agree with TRBD2. Germline CDR1 reads MNHEY; CDR2 reads SMNVEV (reference sequence). The length of the CDR3 is 15 residues. J lost 6 bases, V lost 3 bases, and 4 bases had no gene match.

V and J are TRBV6-1 and TRBJ1-5; a possible D gene is TRBD1 (5 bases). CDR1 MNHNS and CDR2 SASEGT come from the germline V gene. Trimming took off 1 base at V and 7 bases at J, with 8 bases between the two ends. There are 13 residues in the CDR3. In DNA form, the CDR3 reads TGTGCCAGCAGTGAAGGCAGGGCCCAGCCCCAGCATTTT. Amino acids: CASSEGRAQPQHF.

V gene TRBV5-1 combines with J gene TRBJ2-3, with D hard to call. The germline gives CDR1 SGHRS, CDR2 YFSETQ. V was cut by 1 base and J by 2 bases, with 8 bases left in between. This CDR3 is built from 14 residues. CDR3 amino acids: CASSLQEITDTQYF. CDR3 sequence (DNA): TGCGCCAGCAGCTTGCAAGAAATCACAGATACGCAGTATTTT.